The rows below give T cell receptor beta chains drawn from one sample of a study of T cells after yellow fever vaccination. TCRdb analysed the 5' RACE reads with MiXCR anew, one entry per CDR3 protein. The table records 360,000 or so distinct CDR3 sequences, 11% of them present only once. Source: PBMCs, taken on the day of the first yellow fever vaccination. The receptor source for this set is a man between 18 and 29 years old who received the YFV17D yellow fever vaccine. The CDR3 runs from the conserved cysteine through the conserved F or W. The D gene is left open where the match is weak. Clone size is not always given. Where it is, it says once, few, many or a class for expanded clones.

TRBD1	NA	TRBV6-1	TRBJ1-2	CASRSGDRVGGYTF	TGTGCCAGCAGGTCGGGGGACAGGGTGGGAGGCTACACCTTC
NA	NA	TRBV6-1	TRBJ2-1	CASSRGARYNEQFF	TGTGCCAGCAGCAGGGGGGCCCGGTACAATGAGCAGTTCTTC
NA	NA	TRBV6-5	TRBJ2-2	CASSYRAGSRSATGELFF	TGTGCCAGCAGTTACCGTGCGGGTTCCAGAAGCGCCACCGGGGAGCTGTTTTTT
NA	NA	TRBV7-3	TRBJ2-2	CASSLYPGELFF	TGTGCCAGCAGCTTATACCCCGGGGAGCTGTTTTTT
TRBD2	many	TRBV6-1	TRBJ2-3	CASTTSGADTQYF	TGTGCCAGCACCACTAGCGGGGCAGATACGCAGTATTTT
TRBD2	NA	TRBV5-1	TRBJ2-3	CASSLVRGGLTDTQYF	TGCGCCAGCAGCTTGGTGCGGGGGGGACTCACAGATACGCAGTATTTT
TRBD2	many	TRBV7-2	TRBJ2-3	CASSLASGGGTDTQYF	TGTGCCAGCAGCTTAGCGAGCGGGGGGGGCACAGATACGCAGTATTTT
NA	few	TRBV12-3/TRBV12-4	TRBJ1-5	CASSFDQPQHF	TGTGCCAGCAGTTTTGATCAGCCCCAGCATTTT
NA	few	TRBV18	TRBJ1-3	CASSPPRTRGNTIYF	TGTGCCAGCTCACCCCCCCGGACCCGTGGAAACACCATATATTTT
NA	NA	TRBV6-1	TRBJ1-2	CASKAGVDYGYTF	TGTGCCAGCAAGGCCGGTGTGGACTATGGCTACACCTTC
TRBD1	few	TRBV25-1	TRBJ2-1	CASSDSTGDLYNEQFF	TGTGCCAGCAGTGATTCTACAGGGGACCTCTACAATGAGCAGTTCTTC
NA	NA	TRBV5-1	TRBJ1-1	CASSLAGGVAEAFF	TGCGCCAGCAGCTTGGCCGGAGGCGTCGCTGAAGCTTTCTTT
NA	NA	TRBV25-1	TRBJ1-1	CASSAPQLNTEAFF	TGTGCCAGCAGTGCCCCACAGCTGAACACTGAAGCTTTCTTT
NA	few	TRBV20-1	TRBJ2-7	CSASQGTYEQYF	TGCAGTGCTAGCCAGGGGACGTACGAGCAGTACTTC
NA	NA	TRBV12-3/TRBV12-4	TRBJ1-6	CASSPTRANSPLHF	TGTGCCAGCAGTCCCACCAGGGCCAATTCACCCCTCCACTTT
NA	few	TRBV29-1	TRBJ2-1	CSVEVGSSYNEQFF	TGCAGCGTTGAGGTGGGAAGCTCCTACAATGAGCAGTTCTTC
TRBD2	many	TRBV9	TRBJ2-3	CASSVSISGGAEDTQYF	TGTGCCAGCAGCGTAAGCATCAGCGGGGGGGCCGAAGATACGCAGTATTTT
NA	few	TRBV2	TRBJ2-5	CASSEAPGHGGTQYF	TGTGCCAGCAGTGAAGCTCCTGGACACGGGGGGACCCAGTACTTC
NA	NA	TRBV7-3	TRBJ2-2	CASSRIPRSGELFF	TGTGCCAGCAGCCGAATTCCGCGATCCGGGGAGCTGTTTTTT
NA	few	TRBV4-2	TRBJ2-3	CASSPTLSDTQYF	TGTGCCAGCAGCCCCACCCTTTCGGATACGCAGTATTTT
NA	few	TRBV4-3	TRBJ2-5	CASSQDNRGREETQYF	TGCGCCAGCAGCCAAGATAATCGAGGCAGGGAAGAGACCCAGTACTTC
NA	few	TRBV3-1	TRBJ1-6	CASSPNGDIRNSPLHF	TGTGCCAGCAGCCCTAATGGGGATATTCGGAATTCACCCCTCCACTTT
NA	NA	TRBV13	TRBJ2-7	CASSPSLLRREQYF	TGTGCCAGCAGCCCGAGCCTCTTAAGGAGGGAGCAGTACTTC
NA	NA	TRBV5-4	TRBJ1-2	CASSLAGGSNYGYTF	TGTGCCAGCAGCTTGGCTGGGGGCAGTAACTATGGCTACACCTTC
TRBD1	few	TRBV6-1	TRBJ1-5	CASSVWQGRGRSNQPQHF	TGTGCCAGCAGTGTCTGGCAGGGAAGGGGGCGGAGCAATCAGCCCCAGCATTTT
NA	many	TRBV7-2	TRBJ2-2	CASSLAPQTNTGELFF	TGTGCCAGCAGCTTAGCGCCGCAGACGAACACCGGGGAGCTGTTTTTT
NA	NA	TRBV30	TRBJ2-3	CAGTRGWGADTQYF	TGTGCCGGGACTCGTGGTTGGGGTGCAGATACGCAGTATTTT
TRBD1	NA	TRBV6-2/TRBV6-3	TRBJ2-3	CASSTGAATDTQYF	TGTGCCAGCAGTACAGGGGCTGCCACAGATACGCAGTATTTT